The 19 T cell receptor beta chains below come from one sample, sequenced in a study of T-cell memory formation after mild COVID-19. TCRdb reanalysed the 5' RACE reads using MiXCR and keeps one entry per CDR3 protein. The table shows some 320,000 distinct CDR3 sequences, with more than 13% occurring only once. The sample comprised PBMCs or a T cell subset sorted from them (not recorded which). The origin of the receptors is a man aged 18 to 30 who had mild COVID-19 (a few samples of this study predate the infection). Cell type and time point are not known.

In its sample, this clonotype was seen many times. This rearrangement joins TRBV4-1 to TRBJ2-7; the D is unclear. CDR3 size: 13 residues. The germline V gene encodes CDR1 MGHRA and CDR2 YSYEKL. The V end was cut by 1 base, the J end by 3 bases, with 7 bases between. The CDR3 coding sequence is TGCGCCAGCAGCCAAGTCACCGACTACGAGCAGTACTTC. This sequence encodes CASSQVTDYEQYF.

V is TRBV7-6 and J is TRBJ2-7; tentative D call: TRBD1 (6 bases). Germline V gene lookup returns CDR1 SGHVS and CDR2 FNYEAQ. CDR3 length: 14 amino acids. Trimming stripped 5 bases from V and 4 bases from J, with 15 bases between. The CDR3 here is CASSPESTGYEQYF. CDR3 in DNA: TGTGCCAGCAGCCCGGAGTCGACAGGATACGAGCAGTACTTC.

The gene calls are TRBV18 and TRBJ1-3, with D uncertain. Germline V gene lookup returns CDR1 KGHSH and CDR2 LQKENI. The CDR3 consists of 16 residues. Trimming removed 5 bases from V and 0 bases from J, with 14 bases in between. The CDR3 DNA reads TGTGCCAGCTCATTACAAACAGCGAGCTCTGGAAACACCATATATTTT. Protein product: CASSLQTASSGNTIYF.

This clonotype was detected many times. The rearrangement joins TRBV6-1 to TRBJ1-3; D perhaps matches TRBD1 (5 bases). V gave up 2 bases and J gave up 3 bases, with 5 bases separating them. Germline V lookup: CDR1 MNHNS, CDR2 SASEGT. CDR3 length: 13 amino acids. The CDR3 loop reads CASSEQGGNTIYF. CDR3 coding DNA: TGTGCCAGCAGTGAACAGGGTGGAAACACCATATATTTT.

J is TRBJ2-7 and V is TRBV18; no reliable D call. The ends were cut back, 1 base at V and 3 bases at J, with 7 bases in the middle. This CDR3 spans 13 amino acids. Looked up from germline, CDR1 is KGHSH and CDR2 is LQKENI. CDR3 in amino acids: CASSPLGIYEQYF. The CDR3 DNA sequence: TGTGCCAGCTCACCACTGGGAATCTACGAGCAGTACTTC. The variable domain in full, with the rest retrieved from reference TRBV18 and TRBJ2-7, is NAGVMQNPRHLVRRRGQEARLRCSPMKGHSHVYWYRQLPEEGLKFMVYLQKENIIDESGMPKERFSAEFPKEGPSILRIQQVVRGDSAAYFCASSPLGIYEQYFGPGTRLTVT.

The V gene is TRBV29-1, the J gene TRBJ1-1; D uncertain. Looked up from germline, CDR1 is SQVTM and CDR2 is ANQGSEA. Trimming took 3 bases from V and 3 from J, leaving 14 bases between them. The CDR3 has 14 amino acids. For the CDR3, the DNA is TGCAGCGTTGAGGGGATAGCTTCGTACACTGAAGCTTTCTTT. Its protein is CSVEGIASYTEAFF.

CDR3 residues: CASSGGQGSSGANVLTF. CDR3 nucleotides: TGTGCCAGCAGCGGGGGACAGGGTAGCTCTGGGGCCAACGTCCTGACTTTC. The V gene is TRBV9, the J gene TRBJ2-6; TRBD1 matches 9 bases. This CDR3 is built from 17 residues. Germline-derived CDR1 and CDR2 are SGDLS and YYNGEE. V lost 3 bases and J lost 0; bases outside the gene matches: 4. Variable domain in full (rest from reference TRBV9 and TRBJ2-6): DSGVTQTPKHLITATGQRVTLRCSPRSGDLSVYWYQQSLDQGLQFLIQYYNGEERAKGNILERFSAQQFPDLHSELNLSSLELGDSALYFCASSGGQGSSGANVLTFGAGSRLTVL.

A few counts support this clonotype. The genes are TRBV7-9 and TRBJ2-7; D remains ambiguous. With 7 bases removed from V and 5 bases from J, the gap between germline ends came to 18 bases. Looked up from germline, CDR1 is SEHNR and CDR2 is FQNEAQ (reference sequence). This CDR3 has 14 amino acids. The DNA of the CDR3 is TGTGCCAGCACCATTCTGGGCCCCGAAGACGAGCAGTACTTC. This translates into CASTILGPEDEQYF.

The chain recombines TRBV3-1 with TRBJ2-5, with D possibly being TRBD1 (5 bases). From germline, CDR1 is LGHDT and CDR2 YNNKEL (reference sequence). Trimming shortened V by 2 bases and J by 4 bases, and 8 bases separated the two germline ends. The CDR3 loop spans 13 amino acids. The CDR3 nucleotides read TGTGCCAGCAGCCAAAGCCAGGGAGAGACCCAGTACTTC. Protein sequence: CASSQSQGETQYF.

This rearrangement joins TRBV5-1 to TRBJ2-1; D is perhaps TRBD1 (5 bases). The CDR3 extends over 16 amino acids. V lost 0 bases to trimming and J lost 6 bases, with 16 bases between them. Germline-derived CDR1 and CDR2 are SGHRS and YFSETQ. In DNA, the CDR3 is TGCGCCAGCAGCTTGGCCTCCGGCAGGGAAGGCAATGAGCAGTTCTTC. Translated: CASSLASGREGNEQFF.

This clonotype was counted only a few times. The gene calls are TRBV5-1 and TRBJ2-6; D not resolved. Germline V lookup: CDR1 SGHRS, CDR2 YFSETQ. The CDR3 is 16 amino acids. Trimming removed 1 base at V and 0 bases at J, with 8 bases between. The CDR3 DNA follows: TGCGCCAGCAGCTTGTCCAGCTACTCTGGGGCCAACGTCCTGACTTTC. Protein sequence: CASSLSSYSGANVLTF.

As DNA, the CDR3 is TGTGCCAGCAGCTTAGCGGGGGTTTATTCACCCCTCCACTTT. Protein: CASSLAGVYSPLHF. This rearrangement joins TRBV7-2 to TRBJ1-6, with a possible D match to TRBD1 (5 bases). The CDR3 loop spans 14 amino acids. Germline lookup yields CDR1 SGHTA and CDR2 FQGNSA. The germline V and J ends were trimmed by 0 bases and 8 bases, with 8 bases remaining between them.

This chain connects TRBV12-3 or TRBV12-4 to TRBJ1-4; 11 bases match TRBD1. The CDR3 has 13 residues. V dropped 8 bases and J dropped 8; count of bases not matched to a gene: 4. The DNA of the CDR3 is TGTGCCAGCCGGGGACAGGGGGGCGAAAAACTGTTTTTT. Its protein is CASRGQGGEKLFF.

This clonotype was seen a few times. This rearrangement joins TRBV25-1 to TRBJ1-4; D call uncertain. V was trimmed by 7 bases and J by 8 bases, leaving 2 bases between them. The germline V gene encodes CDR1 MGHDK and CDR2 SYGVNS. The CDR3 has 9 residues. As DNA, the CDR3 is TGTGCCAGCATCGAAAAACTGTTTTTT. Protein product: CASIEKLFF.

The chain employs TRBV12-3 or TRBV12-4 and TRBJ2-7; the match to TRBD1 covers 7 bases. This CDR3 contains 19 residues. The ends lost 1 base at V and 5 bases at J; junction bases unmatched: 20. CDR3 residues: CASSLEAPRQGLILDEQYF. The CDR3 region has the DNA TGTGCCAGCAGTTTAGAGGCTCCGCGACAGGGTCTTATTCTCGACGAGCAGTACTTC.

A few counts support this clonotype. V gene TRBV5-8 combines with J gene TRBJ2-3; a weak D match, TRBD2 (6 bases). From germline, CDR1 is SGHTS and CDR2 YDEGEE. This CDR3 region has 14 residues. Trimming took off 4 bases at V and 6 bases at J, with 15 bases between the two ends. CDR3 nucleotides: TGTGCCAGCAGCCTTACGCGGGGAGCGGATACGCAGTATTTT. It translates to CASSLTRGADTQYF.

The chain recombines TRBV10-3 with TRBJ1-2; 7 nucleotides line up with TRBD1. After removal of 3 bases from V and 3 bases from J, the junction contained 1 base not matched to a gene. The germline CDR1 and CDR2 sequences are ENHRY and SYGVKD. CDR3 size: 13 residues. CDR3 nucleotides: TGTGCCATCAGTGACCAGGGGGACTATGGCTACACCTTC. Protein product: CAISDQGDYGYTF.

The V call is TRBV4-3, the J call TRBJ2-1; D is unresolved. Per germline, CDR1 LGHNA and CDR2 YSLEER. Trimming left V 1 base short and J 3 bases short, with 16 bases between. There are 17 residues in the CDR3. This chain's CDR3 is CASSQGIDGPLYNEQFF. The DNA of the CDR3 is TGCGCCAGCAGCCAAGGAATTGACGGTCCCCTCTACAATGAGCAGTTCTTC.

This clonotype was recorded at least ten times. CDR3 protein: CASRRIVGQGRIYGYTF. The CDR3 bases are TGTGCCAGCAGGCGTATCGTTGGACAGGGCCGAATCTATGGCTACACCTTC. The genes are TRBV7-2 and TRBJ1-2; TRBD1 matches at 8 bases. This CDR3 region has 17 residues. CDR1 SGHTA and CDR2 FQGNSA come from the germline V gene. The ends lost 6 bases at V and 4 bases at J; junction bases unmatched: 16.